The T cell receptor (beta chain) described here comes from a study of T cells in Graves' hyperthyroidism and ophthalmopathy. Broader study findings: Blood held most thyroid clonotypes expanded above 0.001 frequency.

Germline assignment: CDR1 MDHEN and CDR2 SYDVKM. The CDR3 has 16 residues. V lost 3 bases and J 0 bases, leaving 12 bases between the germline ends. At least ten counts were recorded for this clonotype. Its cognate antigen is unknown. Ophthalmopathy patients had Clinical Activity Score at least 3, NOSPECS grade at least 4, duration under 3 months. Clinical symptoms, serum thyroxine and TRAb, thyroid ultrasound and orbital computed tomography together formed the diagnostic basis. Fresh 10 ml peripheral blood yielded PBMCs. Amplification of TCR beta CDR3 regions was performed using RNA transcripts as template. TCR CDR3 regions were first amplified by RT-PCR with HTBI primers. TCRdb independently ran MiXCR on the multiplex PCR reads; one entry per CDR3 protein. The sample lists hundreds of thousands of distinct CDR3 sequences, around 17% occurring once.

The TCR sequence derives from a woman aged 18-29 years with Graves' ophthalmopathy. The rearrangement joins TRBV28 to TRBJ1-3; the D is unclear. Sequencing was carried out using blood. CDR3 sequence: CASSLRGSLSGNTIYF. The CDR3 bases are TGTGCCAGCAGTTTGAGAGGGTCACTCTCTGGAAACACCATATATTTT.